Presented here are 24 T cell receptor beta chains from one specimen sequenced in a study of blood T cell repertoires in COVID-19. TCRdb keeps only in-frame clones here, not all; method: immunoSEQ multiplex PCR. The sample contains about 160,000 clones, roughly 73% of which appear only once. The sample was peripheral blood. The receptors here all came from a man in his 70s with acute or convalescent COVID-19.

The CDR3 loop reads CSVERGVAVGETQYF. In nucleotides, the CDR3 is TGCAGCGTTGAAAGGGGAGTAGCGGTTGGGGAGACCCAGTACTTC. The gene calls are TRBV29-1 and TRBJ2-5; maybe TRBD2 (6 bases). V was clipped by 2 bases and J by 5 bases, with 18 bases between them. CDR3 length equals 15 residues. From germline, CDR1 is SQVTM and CDR2 ANQGSEA.

V is TRBV19 and J is TRBJ1-5; 8 bases map to TRBD1. CDR3 length: 13 amino acids. Germline trimming cut 6 bases from V and 7 bases from J; bases unmatched to any gene: 5. Germline V CDR1 and CDR2: LNHDA, SQIVND (reference sequence). CDR3 sequence reads: CASRQTGVQPQHF. CDR3 DNA: TGTGCCAGTAGACAGACAGGGGTCCAGCCCCAGCATTTT.

The chain is built from TRBV28 and TRBJ2-5, with TRBD1 as a possible D gene (5 bases). Trimming took off 10 bases at V and 5 bases at J, with 11 bases between the two ends. The CDR3 runs 11 residues. Germline V gene data show CDR1 as MDHEN and CDR2 as SYDVKM. Here the CDR3 DNA reads TGTGCCACTCAGGGTAGGGAGACCCAGTACTTC. Translating gives CATQGRETQYF.

The chain couples TRBV29-1 to TRBJ1-2, with D possibly TRBD1 on 6 matching bases. Trimming removed 0 bases at V and 4 bases at J, with 12 bases between. The CDR3 sequence is 14 residues long. CDR1 is SQVTM, CDR2 ANQGSEA, per germline. The CDR3 loop is CSVEDTGKSYGYTF. The CDR3 DNA reads as TGCAGCGTTGAAGATACAGGGAAAAGCTATGGCTACACCTTC.

This sequence joins TRBV3-1 (or the pseudogene TRBV3-2) and TRBJ1-2; D gene unclear. The CDR3 has 13 residues. Trimming stripped 4 bases from V and 3 bases from J, with 9 bases between. Per the germline V gene, CDR1 is LGHDT and CDR2 is YNNKEL (reference sequence). CDR3 sequence (DNA): TGTGCCAGCAGCCCAGGAATAGACTATGGCTACACCTTC. It yields the protein CASSPGIDYGYTF.

The chain's CDR3 is CASSTGTGGEKLFF. The CDR3 nucleotides are TGCGCCAGCAGTACCGGGACAGGGGGAGAAAAACTGTTTTTT. The chain employs TRBV5-1 and TRBJ1-4; 11 bases are a match to TRBD1. CDR3 length: 14 residues. Germline loops: CDR1 SGHRS, CDR2 YFSETQ. Unmatched junction bases numbered 5, after V lost 5 bases and J lost 8 bases. The variable domain in full, with the rest retrieved from reference TRBV5-1 and TRBJ1-4, is KAGVTQTPRYLIKTRGQQVTLSCSPISGHRSVSWYQQTPGQGLQFLFEYFSETQRNKGNFPGRFSGRQFSNSRSEMNVSTLELGDSALYLCASSTGTGGEKLFFGSGTQLSVL.

CDR3 bases: TGTGCCAGCTCCCAAGCGGGAGGGCCAGATACGCAGTATTTT. Amino acids: CASSQAGGPDTQYF. V is TRBV7-3 and J is TRBJ2-3, with 10 bases fitting TRBD2. The CDR3 is 14 residues long. Germline V gene data show CDR1 as SGHTA and CDR2 as FQGTGA. J gave up 4 bases and V 8 bases, and 6 bases lay outside the gene matches.

The chain links TRBV5-4 to TRBJ2-1; the match to TRBD2 covers 12 bases. The V segment lost 3 bases and the J segment 7 bases; nucleotides outside the gene matches: 5. Looked up from germline, CDR1 is SGHNT and CDR2 is YYREEE (reference sequence). The CDR3 contains 15 residues. In DNA form, the CDR3 reads TGTGCCAGCAGCTCGACTAGCGGGGGTTGGAATGAGCAGTTCTTC. Its translation: CASSSTSGGWNEQFF.

This clone was counted a few times. The V call is TRBV4-3, the J call TRBJ1-2, with D unresolved. The CDR3 sequence is 16 residues long. Germline V gene data show CDR1 as LGHNA and CDR2 as YSLEER. V gave up 0 bases and J gave up 3 bases, with 14 bases separating them. The CDR3 nucleotides are TGCGCCAGCAGCCAAGATAGGAGCGGACCTTACTATGGCTACACCTTC. Residues: CASSQDRSGPYYGYTF.

The J gene is TRBJ1-5, the V gene TRBV6-1, with D uncertain. This CDR3 has 15 residues. Germline V gene sequence: CDR1 MNHNS, CDR2 SASEGT. Trimming took off 4 bases at V and 4 bases at J, with 14 bases between the two ends. The CDR3 DNA follows: TGTGCCAGCAGTGCTGACTCAAACCTAAATCAGCCCCAGCATTTT. Encoded protein: CASSADSNLNQPQHF.

This clone was seen a handful of times. This chain uses TRBV7-8 with TRBJ2-7; TRBD1 agrees at 7 bases. V trimming: 0 bases; J trimming: 4 bases; junction bases outside the gene matches: 9. The CDR3 consists of 16 residues. From germline, CDR1 is SGHVS and CDR2 FQNEAQ. CDR3 bases: TGTGCCAGCAGCTTAGCGGGGACAGTCCGGCTATACGAGCAGTACTTC. Protein product: CASSLAGTVRLYEQYF.

CDR3 loop: CASSMEQGIEGYTF. In DNA form, the CDR3 reads TGTGCCAGTAGTATGGAACAGGGCATAGAGGGCTACACCTTC. The chain carries TRBV19 and TRBJ1-2, with a weak D call TRBD1 (6 bases). V was shortened by 3 bases and J by 8 bases, with 16 bases between the two germline ends. Germline CDR1 LNHDA, CDR2 SQIVND (reference sequence). The CDR3 spans 14 residues.

In DNA, the CDR3 is TGTGCCAGCAGCCAAGGGGGGGGGCCGGCAGATACGCAGTATTTT. It encodes CASSQGGGPADTQYF. The chain recombines TRBV3-1 (or the pseudogene TRBV3-2) with TRBJ2-3, with D perhaps TRBD2 (7 bases). This CDR3 contains 15 residues. Trimming removed 1 base from V and 4 bases from J, with 12 bases in between. Germline lookup yields CDR1 LGHDT and CDR2 YNNKEL (reference sequence).

The chain is built from TRBV19 and TRBJ1-5; 10 positions match TRBD1. Germline V gene sequence: CDR1 LNHDA, CDR2 SQIVND (reference sequence). The CDR3 consists of 16 residues. J was trimmed by 1 base and V by 4 bases; bases with no gene match: 4. The CDR3 reads CASSTQDRGSNQPQHF. The CDR3 nucleotides read TGTGCCAGTAGTACGCAGGACAGGGGGAGCAATCAGCCCCAGCATTTT. Based on the CDR3 plus reference TRBV19 and TRBJ1-5, the full variable domain is DGGITQSPKYLFRKEGQNVTLSCEQNLNHDAMYWYRQDPGQGLRLIYYSQIVNDFQKGDIAEGYSVSREKKESFPLTVTSAQKNPTAFYLCASSTQDRGSNQPQHFGDGTRLSIL.

The chain joins TRBV19 to TRBJ1-1, with D possibly matching TRBD1 (6 bases). V was cut by 4 bases and J by 6 bases, with 24 bases left in between. The CDR3 length is 17 residues. Germline-derived CDR1 and CDR2 are LNHDA and SQIVND (reference sequence). The CDR3 is CASSKSTGYDVFPEAFF. CDR3 sequence (DNA): TGTGCCAGTAGTAAATCGACAGGTTATGATGTGTTTCCTGAAGCTTTCTTT. Drawing the rest from reference TRBV19 and TRBJ1-1, the complete variable domain is DGGITQSPKYLFRKEGQNVTLSCEQNLNHDAMYWYRQDPGQGLRLIYYSQIVNDFQKGDIAEGYSVSREKKESFPLTVTSAQKNPTAFYLCASSKSTGYDVFPEAFFGQGTRLTVV.

The CDR3 loop reads CASSYHPGQGAYEQYF. CDR3 nucleotides: TGTGCCAGCAGTTACCACCCGGGACAGGGGGCCTACGAGCAGTACTTC. The genes are TRBV6-6 and TRBJ2-7; 11 positions match TRBD1. V dropped 2 bases and J dropped 2; count of bases not matched to a gene: 5. Germline assignment: CDR1 MNHNY and CDR2 SVGAGI (reference sequence). The CDR3 is made up of 16 amino acids.

The V call is TRBV18, the J call TRBJ1-4; 8 bases are shared with TRBD1. Germline values: CDR1 KGHSH, CDR2 LQKENI. V shed 6 bases and J 3 bases; nucleotides not matched to a gene: 3. The CDR3 length is 14 residues. DNA of the CDR3: TGTGCCAGCTCGCAGGGGGCGCCTAATGAAAAACTGTTTTTT. Translated, it gives CASSQGAPNEKLFF.

The chain links TRBV10-3 to TRBJ1-3; 8 bases are a match to TRBD1. This CDR3 contains 14 residues. The trim removed 7 bases at V and 0 bases at J, leaving 2 bases unmatched. The germline CDR1 and CDR2 sequences are ENHRY and SYGVKD. The CDR3 DNA follows: TGTGCCATCACCGGGACAGGCTCTGGAAACACCATATATTTT. This sequence encodes CAITGTGSGNTIYF.

The CDR3: CASSLAHGGATNEKLFF. The CDR3, as DNA: TGCGCCAGCAGCTTGGCTCACGGGGGTGCAACTAATGAAAAACTGTTTTTT. V is TRBV5-1 and J is TRBJ1-4; perhaps TRBD1 as D (5 bases). This CDR3 has 17 residues. Germline V gives CDR1 SGHRS, CDR2 YFSETQ. Trimming removed 0 bases from V and 0 bases from J, with 12 bases in between. The variable domain in full, with the rest retrieved from reference TRBV5-1 and TRBJ1-4, is KAGVTQTPRYLIKTRGQQVTLSCSPISGHRSVSWYQQTPGQGLQFLFEYFSETQRNKGNFPGRFSGRQFSNSRSEMNVSTLELGDSALYLCASSLAHGGATNEKLFFGSGTQLSVL.

This chain connects TRBV30 to TRBJ2-5; possibly TRBD1 for D (5 bases). Germline-derived CDR1 and CDR2 are GTSNPN and SVGIG (reference sequence). With 2 bases removed from V and 3 bases from J, the gap between germline ends came to 16 bases. The CDR3 loop spans 15 amino acids. The CDR3 here is CAWSFGSRDEETQYF. CDR3 in DNA: TGTGCCTGGAGTTTCGGGTCCAGGGATGAAGAGACCCAGTACTTC.

V is TRBV10-3 and J is TRBJ2-5; 16 bases are shared with TRBD2. The germline gives CDR1 ENHRY, CDR2 SYGVKD. J gave up 2 bases and V 0 bases, and 9 bases lay outside the gene matches. The CDR3 is made up of 20 amino acids. CDR3 nucleotides: TGTGCCATCAGTGAGTCGGGACTAGCGGGGGGGCTCTCCCCACAAGAGACCCAGTACTTC. This sequence encodes CAISESGLAGGLSPQETQYF.

The chain links TRBV30 to TRBJ1-2; tentative D call: TRBD1 (5 bases). Germline-derived CDR1 and CDR2 are GTSNPN and SVGIG (reference sequence). The CDR3 is made up of 13 amino acids. Trimming removed 2 bases at V and 1 base at J, with 8 bases between. For the CDR3, the DNA is TGTGCCTGGAGTAGGGGTCATAACTATGGCTACACCTTC. It translates to CAWSRGHNYGYTF.

The V call is TRBV7-2, the J call TRBJ2-7; the match to TRBD1 covers 7 bases. CDR1 is SGHTA, CDR2 FQGNSA, per germline. This CDR3 has 14 residues. V lost 3 bases and J lost 2; bases outside the gene matches: 4. CDR3 in DNA: TGTGCCAGCAGCTTGGACAGGCTTGCCTACGAGCAGTACTTC. Its protein is CASSLDRLAYEQYF.

The chain has TRBV7-2 and TRBJ2-1, with 7 bases matching TRBD1. The CDR3 totals 13 residues. The trim removed 4 bases at V and 12 bases at J, leaving 9 bases unmatched. In germline, CDR1 is SGHTA, CDR2 FQGNSA. The CDR3 sequence: CASSSSGQAGQFF. Here the CDR3 DNA reads TGTGCCAGCAGCTCCTCTGGACAGGCAGGGCAGTTCTTC.